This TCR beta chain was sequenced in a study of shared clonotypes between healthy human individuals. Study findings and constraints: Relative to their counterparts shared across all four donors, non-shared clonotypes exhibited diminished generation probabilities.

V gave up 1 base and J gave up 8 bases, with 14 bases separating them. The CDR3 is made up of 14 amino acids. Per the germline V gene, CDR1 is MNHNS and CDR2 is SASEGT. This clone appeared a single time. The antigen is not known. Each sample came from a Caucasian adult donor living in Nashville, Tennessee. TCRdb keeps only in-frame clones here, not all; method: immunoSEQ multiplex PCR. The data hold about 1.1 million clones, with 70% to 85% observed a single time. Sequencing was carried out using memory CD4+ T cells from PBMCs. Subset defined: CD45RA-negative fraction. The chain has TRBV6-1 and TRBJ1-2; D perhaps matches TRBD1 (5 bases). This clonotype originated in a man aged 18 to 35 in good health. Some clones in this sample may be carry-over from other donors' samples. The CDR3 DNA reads TGTGCCAGCAGTGAAGTTTGGCAGGGTCAAGGCTACACCTTC. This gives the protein CASSEVWQGQGYTF.